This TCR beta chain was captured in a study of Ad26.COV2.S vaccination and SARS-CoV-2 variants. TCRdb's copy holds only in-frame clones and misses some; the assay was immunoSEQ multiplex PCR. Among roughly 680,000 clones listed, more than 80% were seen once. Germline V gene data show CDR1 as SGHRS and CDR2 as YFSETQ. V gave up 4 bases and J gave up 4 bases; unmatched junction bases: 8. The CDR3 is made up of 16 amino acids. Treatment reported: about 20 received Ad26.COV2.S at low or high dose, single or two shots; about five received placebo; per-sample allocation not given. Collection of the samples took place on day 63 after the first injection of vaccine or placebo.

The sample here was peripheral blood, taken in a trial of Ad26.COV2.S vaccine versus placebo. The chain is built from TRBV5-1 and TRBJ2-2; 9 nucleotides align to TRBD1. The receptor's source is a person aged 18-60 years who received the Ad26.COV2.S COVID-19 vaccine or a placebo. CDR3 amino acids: CASSRSQGAGTGELFF. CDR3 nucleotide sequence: TGCGCCAGCAGCCGATCACAGGGGGCTGGCACCGGGGAGCTGTTTTTT.